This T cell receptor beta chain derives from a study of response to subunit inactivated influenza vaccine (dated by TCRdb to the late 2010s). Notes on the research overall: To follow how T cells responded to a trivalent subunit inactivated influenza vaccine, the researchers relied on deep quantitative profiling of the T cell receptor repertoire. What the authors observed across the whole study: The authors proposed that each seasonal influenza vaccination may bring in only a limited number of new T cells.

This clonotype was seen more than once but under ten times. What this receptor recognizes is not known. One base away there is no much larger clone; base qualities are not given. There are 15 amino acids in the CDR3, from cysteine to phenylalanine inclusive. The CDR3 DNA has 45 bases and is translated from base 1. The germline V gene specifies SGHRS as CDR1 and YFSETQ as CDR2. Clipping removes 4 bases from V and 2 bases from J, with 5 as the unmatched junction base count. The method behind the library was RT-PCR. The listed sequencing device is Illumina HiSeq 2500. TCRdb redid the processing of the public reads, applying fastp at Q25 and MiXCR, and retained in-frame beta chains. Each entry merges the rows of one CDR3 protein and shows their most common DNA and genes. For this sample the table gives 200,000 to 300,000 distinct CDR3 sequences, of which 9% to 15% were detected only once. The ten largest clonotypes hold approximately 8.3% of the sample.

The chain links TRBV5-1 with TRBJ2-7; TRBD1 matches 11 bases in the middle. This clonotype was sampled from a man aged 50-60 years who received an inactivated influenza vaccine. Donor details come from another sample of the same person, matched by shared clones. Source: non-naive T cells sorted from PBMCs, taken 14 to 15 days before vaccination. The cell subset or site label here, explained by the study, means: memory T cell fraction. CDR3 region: CASSAGQGGTYEQYF. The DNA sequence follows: TGCGCCAGCAGCGCGGGACAGGGGGGCACCTACGAGCAGTACTTC.